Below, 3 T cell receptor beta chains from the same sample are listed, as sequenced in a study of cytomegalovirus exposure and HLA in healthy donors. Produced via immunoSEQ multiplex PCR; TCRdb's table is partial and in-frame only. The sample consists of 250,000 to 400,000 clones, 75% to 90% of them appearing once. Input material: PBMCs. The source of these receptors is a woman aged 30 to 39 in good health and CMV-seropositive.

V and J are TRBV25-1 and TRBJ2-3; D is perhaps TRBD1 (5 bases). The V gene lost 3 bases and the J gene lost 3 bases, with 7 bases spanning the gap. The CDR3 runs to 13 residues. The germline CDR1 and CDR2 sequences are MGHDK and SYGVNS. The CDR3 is CASSDRGTDTQYF. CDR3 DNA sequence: TGTGCCAGCAGTGATAGGGGAACAGATACGCAGTATTTT.

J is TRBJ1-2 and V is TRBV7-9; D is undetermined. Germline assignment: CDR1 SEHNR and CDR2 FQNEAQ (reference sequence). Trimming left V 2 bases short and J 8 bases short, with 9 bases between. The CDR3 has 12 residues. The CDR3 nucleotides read TGTGCCAGCAGCTTACGAGGAACGGGCTACACCTTC. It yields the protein CASSLRGTGYTF.

CDR3 nucleotide sequence: TGTGCCAGCAGCTTAAGCCCAGGGGGCAGCAATCAGCCCCAGCATTTT. This codes for CASSLSPGGSNQPQHF. V gene TRBV7-3 combines with J gene TRBJ1-5; 8 positions match TRBD1. Germline V gene lookup returns CDR1 SGHTA and CDR2 FQGTGA. The ends lost 1 base at V and 1 base at J; junction bases unmatched: 3. This CDR3 region has 16 residues.